This TCR beta chain was recorded in a study of CD8+ T cells in alopecia areata. Background on the study: Each of the treated patients was given oral tofacitinib, 5 to 10 mg twice daily, for moderate-to-severe alopecia areata.

Sequencing templates came from extracted RNA that was reverse transcribed into cDNA. Clones were sequenced by immunoSEQ multiplex PCR, and TCRdb holds only the in-frame ones, with some missing. Among about 200,000 clones, more than 45% were seen once, and the ten largest hold 5.5%. Treatment in this sample: oral pan-JAK inhibitor, 5-10 mg twice daily. Peripheral blood and lesional scalp punch biopsies were taken from alopecia areata patients. CD4+ and CD8+ T cells were sorted from PBMCs. In this sample, this clone turned up a few times. V lost 6 bases, J lost 7 bases, and 13 bases lay in between. Germline V CDR1 and CDR2: LNHDA, SQIVND (reference sequence). This CDR3 contains 13 residues.

Source: CD4+ T cells sorted from blood, taken at week 24, from a patient treated with tofacitinib. The receptor was derived from a human donor with alopecia areata. The chain uses TRBV19 and TRBJ1-5; no reliable D call. The CDR3 loop is CASSRTTRQPQHF. The CDR3 DNA follows: TGTGCCAGTAGCCGTACAACTAGGCAGCCCCAGCATTTT.